This T cell receptor beta chain appears in the sequencing data of a study of blood T cell repertoires in COVID-19. The CDR3 has 13 residues. V dropped 8 bases and J dropped 0; count of bases not matched to a gene: 1. Germline V gives CDR1 LNHNV, CDR2 YYDKDF (reference sequence). Original data processing: From reference gene primer amplification, estimates of nucleated cell counts were derived. Assay: immunoSEQ multiplex PCR; the TCRdb copy retains only in-frame clones and omits some. D and trimming were read from the DNA, whereas the V and J calls and clone size are those reported in that table. The table lists approximately 140,000 clones, around nine tenths of them singletons.

This TCR was recovered from a middle-aged man with active or convalescent COVID-19. The chain employs TRBV15 and TRBJ1-1; TRBD1 matches 9 bases. Specimen: peripheral blood. DNA of the CDR3: TGTGCCACCGGGACAGGGATGAACACTGAAGCTTTCTTT. As protein: CATGTGMNTEAFF.